Listed below are T cell receptor beta chains from one sample, sequenced in a study of a mutant IDH1 vaccine in newly diagnosed glioma. Sequenced by immunoSEQ multiplex PCR; TCRdb stores in-frame clones only, minus some. The table has 23,000 or so clones, less than 80% seen once. Their antigen targets remain unknown. The source was PBMCs, collected from a glioma patient whose treatment included an IDH1 peptide vaccine. The receptor set was obtained from a man in his forties with glioma. Both conserved end residues are part of each CDR3. Each record gives: clone size, J gene, CDR3 length, V gene, D gene, CDR3 protein, CDR3 DNA. A D gene is named only where the DNA matches it firmly. Clone sizes are given selectively: once, few, many, or a class where the clone is expanded.

>.|TRBJ2-2|15|TRBV7-7|TRBD1
CASSPTGAGTGELFF
TGTGCCAGCAGCCCTACAGGGGCGGGCACCGGGGAGCTGTTTTTT
>.|TRBJ2-7|14|TRBV21-1|.
CASSKGSISYEQYF
TGTGCCAGCAGCAAAGGCTCAATCTCCTACGAGCAGTACTTC
>.|TRBJ2-1|14|TRBV5-1|TRBD2
CASSLEREFGEQFF
TGCGCCAGCAGCTTGGAGCGGGAGTTCGGTGAGCAGTTCTTC
>.|TRBJ1-2|13|TRBV7-2|.
CATRRDSNYGYTF
TGTGCCACCCGAAGAGACAGTAACTATGGCTACACCTTC
>.|TRBJ1-4|15|TRBV28|TRBD1
CASNPLGTGGEKLFF
TGTGCCAGCAACCCCCTCGGGACAGGGGGTGAAAAACTGTTTTTT
>once|TRBJ1-1|14|TRBV19|.
CATSTGLMNTEAFF
TGTGCCACCTCAACGGGGCTCATGAACACTGAAGCTTTCTTT
>.|TRBJ1-3|15|TRBV11-3|.
CASSRSGGAVDTIYF
TGTGCCAGCAGTCGCTCAGGAGGCGCTGTAGACACCATATATTTT
>once|TRBJ2-3|16|TRBV6-1|.
CASSEAQSGSGYAQYF
TGTGCCAGCAGTGAAGCGCAAAGCGGCAGTGGCTACGCGCAGTATTTT
>once|TRBJ1-1|13|TRBV6-5|.
CASSYSMNTEAFF
TGTGCCAGCAGTTATTCAATGAACACTGAAGCTTTCTTT
>few|TRBJ1-5|15|TRBV7-2|.
CASSKDYYSNQPQHF
TGTGCCAGCAGCAAGGACTATTATAGCAATCAGCCCCAGCATTTT
>.|TRBJ2-4|17|TRBV19|TRBD2
CASSIGWAGDPKNIQYF
TGTGCCAGTAGTATAGGATGGGCGGGAGACCCCAAAAACATTCAGTACTTC
>.|TRBJ1-4|17|TRBV14|.
CASRAGRAFATNEKLFF
TGTGCCAGCCGTGCCGGACGGGCTTTTGCAACTAATGAAAAACTGTTTTTT
>.|TRBJ2-3|18|TRBV2|.
CASSPAAGYGLSTDTQYF
TGTGCCAGCAGTCCAGCCGCTGGATATGGTTTAAGCACAGATACGCAGTATTTT
>.|TRBJ2-5|17|TRBV5-4|.
CASSSIYGTLLQETQYF
TGTGCCAGCAGCTCCATATACGGGACCTTGCTTCAAGAGACCCAGTACTTC
>.|TRBJ2-1|15|TRBV19|TRBD2
CASSSSSGIHNEQFF
TGTGCCAGTAGTTCGTCTAGCGGGATACACAATGAGCAGTTCTTC
>.|TRBJ2-1|15|TRBV5-6|TRBD2
CASSLWLAGVFEQFF
TGTGCCAGCAGCTTGTGGTTAGCGGGAGTTTTTGAGCAGTTCTTC
>few|TRBJ2-7|13|TRBV16|.
CASSQGRTYEQYF
TGTGCCAGCAGCCAAGGGCGGACTTACGAGCAGTACTTC
>.|TRBJ1-6|16|TRBV6-1|.
CASSEWGAQEDSPLHF
TGTGCCAGCAGTGAATGGGGGGCGCAAGAGGATTCACCCCTCCACTTT